Each of the 13 T cell receptor beta chains below was sequenced from the same sample in a study of blood T cell repertoires in COVID-19. Clones were sequenced by immunoSEQ multiplex PCR, and TCRdb holds only the in-frame ones, with some missing. This table holds 150,000 to 200,000 clones, roughly 77% found once. Sample: peripheral blood. These receptors all stem from an elderly woman with COVID-19, enrolled during active disease.

The chain links TRBV27 to TRBJ2-3, with TRBD2 identical over 7 bases. The CDR3 has 16 amino acids. In germline, CDR1 is MNHEY, CDR2 SMNVEV (reference sequence). J lost 2 bases, V lost 7 bases, and 12 bases had no gene match. The CDR3 region is CASTPLGRGYTDTQYF. Written as DNA, the CDR3 is TGTGCCAGCACCCCCTTGGGGAGGGGCTACACAGATACGCAGTATTTT.

The sample holds a few counts of this clone. The rearrangement joins TRBV6-5 to TRBJ2-7; maybe TRBD2 (6 bases). V lost 2 bases, J lost 7 bases, and 6 bases lay in between. Germline V gives CDR1 MNHEY, CDR2 SVGAGI. The length of the CDR3 is 11 residues. CDR3 residues: CASSYGGEQYF. The DNA of the CDR3 is TGTGCCAGCAGTTACGGGGGGGAGCAGTACTTC.

The J gene is TRBJ2-1, the V gene TRBV7-2; 9 bases map to TRBD2. V was clipped by 2 bases and J by 5 bases; unmatched bases: 1. Germline values: CDR1 SGHTA, CDR2 FQGNSA. The CDR3 runs to 14 residues. CDR3 residues: CASSLRGGDNEQFF. In DNA form, the CDR3 reads TGTGCCAGCAGCTTACGCGGGGGGGACAATGAGCAGTTCTTC.

This clone was seen only once. The genes are TRBV6-2 or TRBV6-3 and TRBJ2-2; 7 nucleotides agree with TRBD2. The CDR3 spans 16 residues. CDR1 and CDR2 (germline): MNHEY, SVGEGT. The V segment lost 7 bases and the J segment 1 base; nucleotides outside the gene matches: 9. CDR3 sequence: CASNPYGEGNTGELFF. In nucleotides, the CDR3 is TGTGCCAGCAACCCCTACGGGGAGGGGAACACCGGGGAGCTGTTTTTT.

CDR3 amino acids: CASSGRGRGEKLFF. CDR3 DNA: TGTGCCAGTAGTGGCAGGGGGCGCGGTGAAAAACTGTTTTTT. The chain couples TRBV19 to TRBJ1-4; 8 bases align to TRBD1. Germline V gene sequence: CDR1 LNHDA, CDR2 SQIVND (reference sequence). V lost 5 bases and J lost 7; bases outside the gene matches: 6. This CDR3 is 14 amino acids long.

This clone occurred once. The rearrangement uses TRBV12-3 or TRBV12-4 and TRBJ1-1, with TRBD1 matching 7 bases. Losses at the gene ends were 5 bases for V and 3 bases for J; bases not matched to a gene: 3. The CDR3 is made up of 13 amino acids. The chain's CDR3 is CASSQGQHTEAFF. The CDR3 nucleotides read TGTGCCAGCAGTCAGGGACAGCACACTGAAGCTTTCTTT.

This chain connects TRBV7-8 to TRBJ2-7, with 7 bases aligning to TRBD2. The germline gives CDR1 SGHVS, CDR2 FQNEAQ. The CDR3 sequence is 15 residues long. Trimming at V came to 3 bases and at J to 5 bases, leaving 10 bases not matched to a gene. This CDR3 is CASSFLGLVGDEQYF. CDR3 nucleotide sequence: TGTGCCAGCAGCTTTCTAGGACTAGTAGGGGACGAGCAGTACTTC.

The chain carries TRBV10-3 and TRBJ2-1, with 11 bases aligning to TRBD2. V lost 3 bases to trimming and J lost 5 bases; unmatched junction nucleotides: 9. This CDR3 spans 17 amino acids. CDR1 is ENHRY and CDR2 is SYGVKD in the germline V gene. Here the CDR3 DNA reads TGTGCCATCAGTGACCGACCTCTAGCGGGAGGCCACAATGAGCAGTTCTTC. Its translation is CAISDRPLAGGHNEQFF.

The J gene is TRBJ1-2, the V gene TRBV6-4; D uncertain. V lost 0 bases to trimming and J lost 5 bases, with 10 bases between them. The CDR3 length is 14 residues. Germline V gene sequence: CDR1 MRHNA, CDR2 SNTAGT. In DNA, the CDR3 is TGTGCCAGCAGTGACTCGAGGCGGGGATATGGCTACACCTTC. Translation gives CASSDSRRGYGYTF.

The chain is built from TRBV9 and TRBJ2-3, with 10 bases aligning to TRBD2. The CDR3 is made up of 18 amino acids. Germline V gene data show CDR1 as SGDLS and CDR2 as YYNGEE. Trimming removed 3 bases from V and 4 bases from J; junction bases left unmatched: 14. The CDR3 spells CASSESGGAGGTADTQYF. In DNA form, the CDR3 reads TGTGCCAGCAGCGAGAGCGGGGGGGCAGGAGGAACGGCAGATACGCAGTATTTT.

The table lists this clone with a few counts. This chain joins TRBV5-1 and TRBJ2-6; D might be TRBD1 (5 bases). The CDR3 extends over 17 amino acids. From germline, CDR1 is SGHRS and CDR2 YFSETQ. V was trimmed by 3 bases and J by 0 bases, leaving 13 bases between them. The CDR3 DNA reads as TGCGCCAGCAGCTCCAGACAGTTCGCCTCTGGGGCCAACGTCCTGACTTTC. It yields the protein CASSSRQFASGANVLTF. The variable domain in full, completed from reference TRBV5-1 and TRBJ2-6, reads KAGVTQTPRYLIKTRGQQVTLSCSPISGHRSVSWYQQTPGQGLQFLFEYFSETQRNKGNFPGRFSGRQFSNSRSEMNVSTLELGDSALYLCASSSRQFASGANVLTFGAGSRLTVL.

This rearrangement joins TRBV5-4 to TRBJ2-2, with 8 bases that match TRBD2. The CDR3 totals 15 residues. J lost 4 bases, V lost 3 bases, and 5 bases had no gene match. The germline CDR1 and CDR2 sequences are SGHNT and YYREEE (reference sequence). CDR3 DNA sequence: TGTGCCAGCAGCTCCGGGGGGGCCTCCACCGGGGAGCTGTTTTTT. It yields the protein CASSSGGASTGELFF. Full variable domain (missing parts from reference TRBV5-4 and TRBJ2-2): ETGVTQSPTHLIKTRGQQVTLRCSSQSGHNTVSWYQQALGQGPQFIFQYYREEENGRGNFPPRFSGLQFPNYSSELNVNALELDDSALYLCASSSGGASTGELFFGEGSRLTVL.

The V call is TRBV15, the J call TRBJ2-3; 8 bases agree with TRBD1. This CDR3 has 14 residues. The germline CDR1 and CDR2 sequences are LNHNV and YYDKDF (reference sequence). V was clipped by 5 bases and J by 8 bases; unmatched bases: 9. CDR3 coding DNA: TGTGCCACCAGCGAGGACAGGGAATCAGCTACGCAGTATTTT. Its translation: CATSEDRESATQYF.